The rows below give T cell receptor beta chains drawn from one sample of a study of T-cell reconstitution after alpha-beta-depleted transplantation in children. TCRdb re-analysed the PCR reads in MiXCR, keeping a single row per CDR3 protein. This sample carries 97,000 or so distinct CDR3 sequences, under 9% of them seen once, and the ten largest clones take 16%. Sequenced material: PBMCs, taken before TCRalphabeta/CD19-depleted stem cell transplant. Every receptor here comes from a boy aged 2-9 years with acute lymphoblastic leukemia, due to receive a stem cell transplant. CDR3s include the opening cysteine and the closing phenylalanine or tryptophan. The D gene is left open where the match is weak. For some rows the clone size is stated as once, few or many, or as a class when expanded; others skip it.

v_gene	len	abundance	j_gene	d_gene	CDR3aa	CDR3nt
TRBV28	14	many	TRBJ1-4	.	CASSSPGQAEKLFF	TGTGCCAGCAGTTCCCCAGGCCAGGCTGAAAAACTGTTTTTT
TRBV18	17	few	TRBJ2-7	TRBD2	CASSPLLSGGFSYEQYF	TGTGCCAGCTCACCACTACTTAGCGGGGGGTTCTCCTACGAGCAGTACTTC
TRBV5-5	15	many	TRBJ1-5	TRBD1	CASSRTGVHGQPQHF	TGTGCCAGCAGCAGGACAGGGGTCCATGGACAGCCCCAGCATTTT
TRBV20-1	15	few	TRBJ2-7	.	CSARDPAGGGNEQYF	TGCAGTGCTAGAGATCCGGCAGGGGGAGGGAACGAGCAGTACTTC
TRBV10-3	11	.	TRBJ2-3	.	CAISDTDTQYF	TGTGCCATCAGTGACACAGATACGCAGTATTTT
TRBV7-9	16	few	TRBJ1-4	TRBD1	CASSLGTGQTNEKLFF	TGTGCCAGCAGCCTCGGGACAGGGCAAACTAATGAAAAACTGTTTTTT
TRBV4-2	16	few	TRBJ2-5	TRBD2	CASSQGETSGVETQYF	TGTGCCAGCAGCCAAGGAGAGACTAGCGGGGTTGAGACCCAGTACTTC
TRBV7-9	15	.	TRBJ2-1	.	CASSLRGSSYNEQFF	TGTGCCAGCAGCTTAAGGGGTAGCTCCTACAATGAGCAGTTCTTC
TRBV12-3/TRBV12-4	15	few	TRBJ1-1	TRBD1	CASNIGTGLNTEAFF	TGTGCCAGCAATATAGGGACAGGGTTGAACACTGAAGCTTTCTTT
TRBV12-3/TRBV12-4	15	.	TRBJ2-3	.	CASTTYGGGTDTQYF	TGTGCCAGCACCACCTACGGGGGTGGGACAGATACGCAGTATTTT
TRBV5-6	14	few	TRBJ1-2	TRBD1	CASSPAGQGSGYTF	TGTGCCAGCAGCCCGGCGGGACAGGGTTCTGGCTACACCTTC
TRBV5-4	18	.	TRBJ2-3	TRBD2	CASSLGPSGGTSTDTQYF	TGTGCCAGCAGCTTGGGTCCTAGCGGGGGGACTAGCACAGATACGCAGTATTTT
TRBV11-3	13	few	TRBJ2-1	.	CASSHDTYNEQFF	TGTGCCAGCAGCCACGACACTTACAATGAGCAGTTCTTC
TRBV6-5	16	.	TRBJ1-1	.	CASSYRTGWGNTEAFF	TGTGCCAGCAGTTACCGTACAGGGTGGGGGAACACTGAAGCTTTCTTT
TRBV18	12	many	TRBJ1-1	.	CASRSSVTEAFF	TGTGCCAGCCGTTCCTCGGTGACTGAAGCTTTCTTT
TRBV27	15	few	TRBJ2-7	.	CASSPTAGGSYEQYF	TGTGCCAGCAGCCCAACGGCAGGGGGGTCCTACGAGCAGTACTTC
TRBV7-6	16	many	TRBJ2-7	TRBD2	CASSPRGAGGSYEQYF	TGTGCCAGCAGCCCCCGGGGAGCGGGGGGCTCCTACGAGCAGTACTTC
TRBV7-9	14	many	TRBJ2-5	.	CASSFQGEGETQYF	TGTGCCAGCAGCTTTCAGGGAGAGGGAGAGACCCAGTACTTC
TRBV7-8	16	many	TRBJ2-3	.	CASSLFGRGVKDTQYF	TGTGCCAGCAGCTTATTTGGCCGCGGGGTAAAAGATACGCAGTATTTT
TRBV18	14	.	TRBJ2-7	.	CASSPGTTLHEQYF	TGTGCCAGCTCACCCGGGACAACTCTCCACGAGCAGTACTTC
TRBV12-3/TRBV12-4	13	.	TRBJ2-5	.	CASTQTAQETQYF	TGTGCCAGCACTCAGACGGCACAAGAGACCCAGTACTTC
TRBV20-1	16	.	TRBJ2-1	TRBD2	CSARNSARGGYNEQFF	TGCAGTGCTAGAAATAGCGCTCGGGGGGGATACAATGAGCAGTTCTTC
TRBV5-1	15	few	TRBJ2-2	.	CASSLAVQNTGELFF	TGCGCCAGCAGCTTGGCCGTCCAGAACACCGGGGAGCTGTTTTTT
TRBV20-1	15	many	TRBJ1-2	.	CSAGTPGPKFSGYTF	TGCAGTGCTGGCACCCCGGGACCGAAGTTTTCTGGCTACACCTTC
TRBV5-1	16	.	TRBJ2-5	TRBD1	CASSLAGQVYQETQYF	TGCGCCAGCAGCTTGGCTGGACAGGTGTACCAAGAGACCCAGTACTTC
TRBV6-2/TRBV6-3	15	many	TRBJ1-2	.	CASSYVQEAFYGYTF	TGTGCCAGCAGTTACGTGCAGGAGGCATTTTATGGCTACACCTTC
TRBV7-8	15	many	TRBJ2-3	.	CASSFRGPSTDTQYF	TGTGCCAGCAGCTTCCGGGGGCCTAGCACAGATACGCAGTATTTT
TRBV5-6	16	many	TRBJ1-5	.	CAVPSRVIFSNQPQHF	TGTGCCGTCCCTTCCAGGGTGATATTTAGCAATCAGCCCCAGCATTTT
TRBV6-2/TRBV6-3	14	many	TRBJ2-7	.	CASSYGQTTYEQYF	TGTGCCAGCAGTTACGGACAGACCACCTACGAGCAGTACTTC
TRBV20-1	15	few	TRBJ2-1	.	CSATAGPSSYNEQFF	TGCAGTGCTACGGCGGGGCCGAGCTCCTACAATGAGCAGTTCTTC
TRBV5-6	14	many	TRBJ1-6	TRBD1	CASSSRDRNSPLHF	TGTGCCAGCAGCTCCCGGGACAGAAATTCACCCCTCCACTTT
TRBV5-1	14	few	TRBJ2-5	.	CASSLDRVEETQYF	TGCGCCAGCAGCTTGGACAGGGTAGAAGAGACCCAGTACTTC
TRBV18	16	.	TRBJ2-5	.	CVSSPPVPADQETQYF	TGTGTCAGCTCACCACCGGTTCCTGCGGACCAAGAGACCCAGTACTTC
TRBV5-5	14	.	TRBJ1-6	.	CASSRWEGNSPLHF	TGTGCCAGCAGCCGTTGGGAGGGTAATTCACCCCTCCACTTT
TRBV20-1	11	.	TRBJ1-1	.	CSAIHGPEAFF	TGCAGTGCTATACACGGTCCCGAAGCTTTCTTT
TRBV27	13	many	TRBJ2-1	.	CASSLLGDNEQFF	TGTGCCAGCAGTTTACTAGGGGACAATGAGCAGTTCTTC
TRBV7-9	13	many	TRBJ1-1	TRBD1	CASSSRGDTEAFF	TGTGCCAGCAGCTCCAGGGGGGACACTGAAGCTTTCTTT
TRBV7-2	13	many	TRBJ2-1	.	CASSPGLHNEQFF	TGTGCCAGCAGCCCGGGACTCCACAATGAGCAGTTCTTC
TRBV20-1	13	few	TRBJ2-3	.	CSASALPEVAQYF	TGCAGTGCTAGCGCACTCCCCGAAGTTGCGCAGTATTTT
TRBV4-1	16	few	TRBJ1-4	.	CASSQGGRAPNEKLFF	TGCGCCAGCAGCCAGGGGGGGCGGGCGCCTAATGAAAAACTGTTTTTT
TRBV5-1	16	many	TRBJ2-3	.	CASSLGQAGGTDTQYF	TGCGCCAGCAGCTTGGGACAGGCTGGGGGCACAGATACGCAGTATTTT
TRBV7-8	15	many	TRBJ1-2	.	CASSLDGQRTRLWTF	TGTGCCAGCAGCTTAGATGGACAGAGGACGCGGCTATGGACCTTC
TRBV5-1	16	many	TRBJ1-6	.	CASSLRDTSMGSPLHF	TGCGCCAGCAGCCTGCGGGACACTTCTATGGGATCACCCCTCCACTTT
TRBV4-1	15	few	TRBJ1-2	.	CASSHLGRDDYGYTF	TGCGCCAGCAGCCATCTCGGCAGGGACGACTATGGCTACACCTTC
TRBV14	12	many	TRBJ2-4	TRBD1	CASSQAPGQKYF	TGTGCCAGCAGCCAAGCTCCGGGACAGAAGTACTTC
TRBV7-2	14	.	TRBJ1-4	.	CASSLGGTNEKPFF	TGTGCCAGCAGCTTAGGTGGGACTAATGAAAAACCGTTTTTT
TRBV7-9	15	many	TRBJ1-3	.	CASSSPRDSGNTIYF	TGTGCCAGCAGCTCCCCCAGGGATTCTGGAAACACCATATATTTT
TRBV12-2	16	.	TRBJ1-3	.	CASRFLGRLSGNTIYF	TGTGCAAGTCGCTTTCTCGGCCGACTCTCTGGAAACACCATATATTTT
TRBV5-1	11	few	TRBJ2-7	.	CASSLGLVQYF	TGCGCCAGCAGCTTGGGTTTGGTGCAGTACTTC
TRBV25-1	17	few	TRBJ1-1	.	CASSESAGGGAGTEAFF	TGTGCCAGCAGTGAAAGTGCAGGCGGGGGCGCTGGCACTGAAGCTTTCTTT
TRBV5-1	15	many	TRBJ2-3	TRBD2	CASSSSGSYTDTQYF	TGCGCCAGCAGCTCTAGCGGGAGCTACACAGATACGCAGTATTTT
TRBV28	19	many	TRBJ2-4	TRBD2	CASSLRSGGMILAKNIQYF	TGTGCCAGCAGTTTACGGTCGGGGGGTATGATCCTAGCCAAAAACATTCAGTACTTC
TRBV11-2	14	few	TRBJ2-1	TRBD2	CASSPPGLGNEQFF	TGTGCCAGCAGCCCGCCGGGACTAGGTAATGAGCAGTTCTTC
TRBV15	18	.	TRBJ2-1	TRBD2	CATSRDLLLAGGFNEQFF	TGTGCCACCAGCAGAGATCTCCTGCTAGCGGGGGGTTTTAATGAGCAGTTCTTC
TRBV20-1	15	.	TRBJ2-3	.	CSARAFERVTDTQYF	TGCAGTGCTAGAGCCTTCGAGCGGGTAACAGATACGCAGTATTTT